These 13 T cell receptor beta chains were all obtained from the same sample, sequenced in a study of identical twins. In TCRdb, the 5' RACE reads were re-called with MiXCR into one record per CDR3 protein. Of approximately 230,000 distinct CDR3 sequences listed, 5.5% to 7.5% are singletons. Another study also made use of these data, one on T cells expressing NK-cell markers.

Material: CD8+ T cells sorted from blood. Receptors originate from a woman aged 18-35 years in good health.

This clonotype appeared many times. This chain uses TRBV7-9 with TRBJ2-3; weak D call: TRBD1 (6 bases). The germline V gene encodes CDR1 SEHNR and CDR2 FQNEAQ (reference sequence). The CDR3 covers 15 residues. V shed 2 bases and J shed 6 bases, with 15 bases lying between them. In nucleotides, the CDR3 is TGTGCCAGCAGCTTACGGGGCAGGGGTACGGATACGCAGTATTTT. Residues: CASSLRGRGTDTQYF.

This clonotype has a count of ten or more. The gene calls are TRBV6-1 and TRBJ2-3; TRBD2 might be the D (5 bases). Trimming took 8 bases from V and 0 from J, leaving 27 bases between them. The CDR3 covers 19 residues. Germline V CDR1 and CDR2: MNHNS, SASEGT. CDR3 nucleotides: TGTGCCAGCTCCCAAGGCGAGCGGCCGTTTTGGGGTAGCACAGATACGCAGTATTTT. Translating it yields CASSQGERPFWGSTDTQYF.

This sequence joins TRBV9 and TRBJ1-5; weak D call: TRBD1 (6 bases). CDR3 length equals 14 residues. Germline-derived CDR1 and CDR2 are SGDLS and YYNGEE. Between the trimmed V and J ends, which lost 5 bases and 3 bases, there was a span of 12 bases. In DNA form, the CDR3 reads TGTGCCAGCAGTGAGGGGGGGGACAATCAGCCCCAGCATTTT. This translates into CASSEGGDNQPQHF.

This clonotype ranks as medium-sized. The chain has TRBV27 and TRBJ1-5; D unresolved. The germline V gene encodes CDR1 MNHEY and CDR2 SMNVEV (reference sequence). This CDR3 region has 14 residues. V lost 6 bases and J 5 bases, leaving 14 bases between the germline ends. CDR3: CASSYRSADQPQHF. As DNA, the CDR3 is TGTGCCAGCAGCTACCGCAGCGCTGATCAGCCCCAGCATTTT.

The chain joins TRBV9 to TRBJ2-1; 11 nucleotides align to TRBD1. The J segment lost 0 bases and the V segment lost 2 bases, leaving 7 bases of the junction unmatched. In germline, CDR1 is SGDLS, CDR2 YYNGEE. There are 18 residues in the CDR3. The CDR3 loop reads CASSVTAGTGGSYNEQFF. CDR3 sequence (DNA): TGTGCCAGCAGCGTCACAGCCGGGACAGGGGGCTCCTACAATGAGCAGTTCTTC.

At least ten counts were recorded for this clonotype. The gene calls are TRBV7-8 and TRBJ2-4; TRBD1 matches at 8 bases. J lost 8 bases, V lost 5 bases, and 2 bases had no gene match. CDR1 and CDR2 from the germline V gene are SGHVS and FQNEAQ. The CDR3 extends over 12 amino acids. This CDR3 is CASSPQGDIQYF. The CDR3 nucleotides are TGTGCCAGCAGCCCACAGGGGGACATTCAGTACTTC.

This clonotype was observed a few times. V gene TRBV12-3 or TRBV12-4 combines with J gene TRBJ2-3; TRBD2 matches at 9 bases. This CDR3 region has 17 residues. The junction had 12 bases not matched to a gene; V was cut back by 6 bases and J by 2 bases. The CDR3 DNA follows: TGTGCCAGCAGGTCCCTGAGCGGGGGGTCTCTCACAGATACGCAGTATTTT. This sequence encodes CASRSLSGGSLTDTQYF.

This clonotype was detected a few times. This CDR3 is CASSGVPLGGNAYNEQFF. CDR3 DNA sequence: TGTGCCAGCAGCGGCGTGCCGCTAGGGGGCAACGCCTACAATGAGCAGTTCTTC. V usage is TRBV3-1 and J usage is TRBJ2-1, with 7 bases fitting TRBD1. This CDR3 comprises 18 residues. Germline V lookup: CDR1 LGHDT, CDR2 YNNKEL (reference sequence). The J segment lost 2 bases and the V segment lost 5 bases, leaving 15 bases of the junction unmatched.

This clonotype was seen ten or more times. The chain employs TRBV15 and TRBJ2-1, with a weak D call TRBD1 (5 bases). V dropped 4 bases and J dropped 9 bases, with 22 bases sitting between them. The CDR3 covers 16 residues. CDR1 and CDR2 from the germline V gene are LNHNV and YYDKDF (reference sequence). The CDR3 reads CATSKLQVPLDREQFF. CDR3 bases: TGTGCCACCAGCAAACTACAGGTCCCACTCGATCGTGAGCAGTTCTTC.

The chain links TRBV7-3 to TRBJ2-7; 7 bases match TRBD1. With 8 bases clipped from V and 0 bases from J, the junction kept 1 base outside the gene matches. Germline CDR1 and CDR2: SGHTA and FQGTGA. CDR3 size: 12 residues. CDR3 in amino acids: CASGTVSYEQYF. The DNA of the CDR3 is TGTGCCAGCGGGACAGTCTCCTACGAGCAGTACTTC.

The chain carries TRBV6-5 and TRBJ1-5; no reliable D call. CDR3 length: 15 amino acids. Trimming cost V 0 bases and J 2 bases, with 8 bases left between them. CDR1 is MNHEY and CDR2 is SVGAGI in the germline V gene. The CDR3, as DNA: TGTGCCAGCAGTTACTCGAGTGACGGCAATCAGCCCCAGCATTTT. This codes for CASSYSSDGNQPQHF.

The chain couples TRBV9 to TRBJ2-5; possible D gene TRBD2, 6 bases. Germline V gene data show CDR1 as SGDLS and CDR2 as YYNGEE. The length of the CDR3 is 15 residues. Trimming removed 4 bases from V and 9 bases from J, with 22 bases in between. CDR3 sequence (DNA): TGTGCCAGCAGCCCTTCACTAGCAGTCTCCGGGGCCCAGTACTTC. Its protein product is CASSPSLAVSGAQYF.

This clonotype has a handful of counts. The chain has TRBV7-6 and TRBJ2-2; TRBD1 matches at 8 bases. Germline values: CDR1 SGHVS, CDR2 FNYEAQ. CDR3 size: 18 residues. The junction had 10 bases not matched to a gene; V was cut back by 0 bases and J by 4 bases. The CDR3 spells CASSLAGGGDRSTGELFF. The CDR3 coding sequence is TGTGCCAGCAGCTTAGCTGGGGGCGGGGACAGGTCCACCGGGGAGCTGTTTTTT.